The sequence of this TCR beta chain was determined in a study of T cell responses to AZD1222 COVID-19 vaccine (dated by TCRdb to the early 2020s). For the study in its entirety: AZD1222 recipients with second doses at about 4 weeks or about 12 weeks were pooled, because spike-specific TCR depth and breadth did not differ between schedules. TCR sequencing was performed for approximately 240 trial participants, of whom around 200 were given two doses of AZD1222 and around 25 were given two doses of MenACWY control vaccine. Enrollment into the trials was organized by age into subgroups of 18-55, 56-69 and 70-plus years, and those subgroups contained approximately 150, 30 and 60 TCR-sequenced participants, respectively.

Including cysteine and phenylalanine, the CDR3 has 14 amino acids. The entry retains the CDR3 DNA only, 42 bases that are in frame from base 1. Via the germline V gene, CDR1 is ENHRY and CDR2 SYGVKD. V loses 8 bases at its end and J loses 8 bases; junction bases beyond the gene matches: 11. According to the study, the label for this sample's time point signals: baseline before first vaccination. Vaccinee samples were obtained from the UK trials COV001 and COV002, which included a single-blind randomized controlled phase 2/3 trial of AZD1222 (ChAdOx1 nCoV-19) in healthy adults. For TCRbeta chain sequencing, PBMC samples were collected from trial participants at day 0 and at day 28 after the second dose. About this clone: This clone's antigen is unknown. No per-base quality is available; no much larger clone lies one base away.

On the study overall, not on this receptor specifically: After two AZD1222 doses, spike-specific TCR breadth and depth were significantly higher than at day 0 and than in MenACWY recipients. In the small 56-69-year group, the increase in depth fell short of significance, most likely because of low power. Most participants were white British and females outnumbered males, and the authors suggested that clonal diversity may have been underestimated. The vaccine-associated CD4 TCRs covered the entire spike protein, and the dominant responses fell in regions 160-218 and 743-854. Because no samples from the day 14 peak response were available, repertoires could be characterized only after the peak T cell response. Epitopes outside the regions mutated in the B.1.351 and B.1.1.7 variants were reportedly recognized by nearly half of the unique spike-specific TCRs. Conclusions about previously exposed vaccinees were limited because only five to seven AZD1222 recipients were SARS-CoV-2 seropositive at baseline.

The CDR3 regions of human TCRbeta chains were analyzed by immunosequencing. Per the authors' processing: Repertoire TCRs were checked for matches against a reference library of SARS-CoV-2-specific TCRs that had been generated using the MIRA antigen-specificity platform. Breadth was defined as the fraction of unique TCRs that were SARS-CoV-2-associated. Depth was defined as the fraction of total T cells that were SARS-CoV-2-associated. Using the MIRA data, each spike-specific TCR was assigned both to the spike region to which the TCR was reactive and to a CD4 or CD8 class. Log10-transformed breadth and depth values were compared by one-way ANOVA with Sidak's multiple comparisons tests. The immuneACCESS repertoire file appears here via TCRdb, limited to in-frame rearrangements. These files lack a portion of the clones; in checked studies, under half of the deficit traces to unresolved V genes, and the cause of the others is not known. V and J calls and clone size follow that table, whereas D and trimming were derived from the DNA. A total of about 96,000 clones appear in this sample, around nine tenths of them only once. Of the sample, about 2.9% falls within the top ten clones.

The source is an adult in good health. The V gene is TRBV10-3 and the J gene is TRBJ2-1; 8 central bases correspond to TRBD2. Sequenced material: peripheral blood, taken on day 0 of AZD1222 vaccination. The CDR3 reads CAIRVAGQLDEQFF. The DNA sequence is TGTGCCATCCGGGTAGCGGGACAATTGGATGAGCAGTTCTTC.